A single sample gave rise to the 29 T cell receptor beta chains below, sequenced in a study of blood T cell repertoires in COVID-19. The method was immunoSEQ multiplex PCR; TCRdb's version includes in-frame clones alone and lacks a portion of them. The profile shows about 240,000 clones, over 75% of them singletons. Material: peripheral blood. The receptors here all came from a man aged 50-59 years with COVID-19, enrolled during active disease.

This sequence joins TRBV7-3 and TRBJ2-1, with TRBD2 matching over 16 bases. This CDR3 is 16 amino acids long. The V gene's germline CDR1 is SGHTA and CDR2 FQGTGA. V was pared by 1 base and J by 8 bases, with 2 bases of the junction left unmatched. The CDR3 DNA is TGTGCCAGCAGCTTAAGCGGGACTAGCGGGAGGGATGAGCAGTTCTTC. Translating it yields CASSLSGTSGRDEQFF.

The rearrangement joins TRBV27 to TRBJ1-1; D is perhaps TRBD1 (6 bases). Germline V gene sequence: CDR1 MNHEY, CDR2 SMNVEV (reference sequence). CDR3 length: 16 amino acids. The V end lost 5 bases, the J end lost 0 bases, and 16 bases lay between the germline ends. The CDR3 loop is CASSRPPGQLNTEAFF. The CDR3 DNA follows: TGTGCCAGCAGTCGACCCCCGGGACAACTGAACACTGAAGCTTTCTTT.

The chain combines TRBV5-4 with TRBJ2-7; 7 positions match TRBD1. The CDR3 runs 14 residues. V was pared by 4 bases and J by 4 bases, with 8 bases of the junction left unmatched. Germline V CDR1 and CDR2: SGHNT, YYREEE (reference sequence). The CDR3 DNA sequence: TGTGCCAGCAGCCCGGGACAGAGTGCGTACGAGCAGTACTTC. This codes for CASSPGQSAYEQYF.

This chain uses TRBV19 with TRBJ1-5, with D unclear. Germline V gene data show CDR1 as LNHDA and CDR2 as SQIVND (reference sequence). The length of the CDR3 is 16 residues. Deletions cut 0 bases from V and 2 bases from J, with 11 bases between. The chain's CDR3 is CASSIDHGGRNQPQHF. The CDR3 bases are TGTGCCAGTAGTATAGATCATGGAGGGCGCAATCAGCCCCAGCATTTT.

V gene TRBV12-3 or TRBV12-4 combines with J gene TRBJ1-2; D gene ambiguous. V was pared by 4 bases and J by 4 bases, with 10 bases between. The CDR3 spans 13 residues. The CDR3 loop reads CASSYSGFYGYTF. CDR3 DNA sequence: TGTGCCAGCAGTTACTCAGGATTCTATGGCTACACCTTC.

CDR3 sequence reads: CSALQGKGYTF. The CDR3 nucleotides read TGCAGTGCTTTACAGGGGAAAGGCTACACCTTC. The chain carries TRBV20-1 and TRBJ1-2; 7 bases fit TRBD1. CDR1 and CDR2 from the germline V gene are DFQATT and SNEGSKA (reference sequence). This CDR3 region has 11 residues. V lost 5 bases to trimming and J lost 8 bases; unmatched junction nucleotides: 5.

This clone was found once. CDR3 protein: CASSLPLGQGADTQYF. Here the CDR3 DNA reads TGTGCCAGCAGCTTACCGCTGGGACAGGGAGCAGATACGCAGTATTTT. The chain carries TRBV5-4 and TRBJ2-3; 9 bases map to TRBD1. This CDR3 has 16 amino acids. Germline loops: CDR1 SGHNT, CDR2 YYREEE (reference sequence). The junction had 8 bases not matched to a gene; V was cut back by 2 bases and J by 4 bases. The full variable domain, completed using reference TRBV5-4 and TRBJ2-3, is ETGVTQSPTHLIKTRGQQVTLRCSSQSGHNTVSWYQQALGQGPQFIFQYYREEENGRGNFPPRFSGLQFPNYSSELNVNALELDDSALYLCASSLPLGQGADTQYFGPGTRLTVL.

This clone occurred a few times. This chain links TRBV15 with TRBJ1-5; D not resolved. V was cut by 0 bases and J by 9 bases, with 15 bases left in between. CDR1 is LNHNV and CDR2 is YYDKDF in the germline V gene (reference sequence). This CDR3 region has 15 residues. The CDR3 loop reads CATSRDKGSYAPQHF. The DNA for the CDR3 is TGTGCCACCAGCAGAGATAAAGGGAGTTACGCGCCCCAGCATTTT.

The rearrangement joins TRBV6-5 to TRBJ1-2; no firm D call. The V gene lost 1 base and the J gene lost 3 bases, with 9 bases spanning the gap. The germline V gene encodes CDR1 MNHEY and CDR2 SVGAGI. The CDR3 is 14 residues long. CDR3 in DNA: TGTGCCAGCAGTTACTTGAACTTCGACTATGGCTACACCTTC. As protein: CASSYLNFDYGYTF.

The chain recombines TRBV29-1 with TRBJ2-7; D possibly corresponds to TRBD1 (6 bases). The germline V gene encodes CDR1 SQVTM and CDR2 ANQGSEA. The CDR3 consists of 14 residues. The germline V and J ends were trimmed by 5 bases and 2 bases, with 16 bases remaining between them. CDR3 sequence (DNA): TGCAGCGTTACGACGGGACACGGACCCTACGAGCAGTACTTC. Protein: CSVTTGHGPYEQYF.

The chain employs TRBV5-1 and TRBJ1-1; no firm D call. The V gene lost 3 bases and the J gene lost 1 base, with 7 bases spanning the gap. Germline CDR1 SGHRS, CDR2 YFSETQ. This CDR3 is 13 amino acids long. CDR3 sequence: CASSSPGNTEAFF. CDR3 bases: TGCGCCAGCAGCTCCCCAGGGAACACTGAAGCTTTCTTT.

V gene TRBV10-3 combines with J gene TRBJ2-7; 11 positions agree with TRBD2. The V gene's germline CDR1 is ENHRY and CDR2 SYGVKD. CDR3 length: 15 residues. V dropped 3 bases and J dropped 3; count of bases not matched to a gene: 4. The CDR3 spells CAISETSGGFYEQYF. The CDR3 nucleotides are TGTGCCATCAGTGAAACTAGCGGGGGATTCTACGAGCAGTACTTC.

This sequence joins TRBV6-1 and TRBJ1-6; D remains unclear. Germline V gives CDR1 MNHNS, CDR2 SASEGT. This CDR3 is built from 13 residues. Between the trimmed V and J ends, which lost 0 bases and 8 bases, there was a span of 5 bases. CDR3 region: CASSEASDSPLHF. In DNA, the CDR3 is TGTGCCAGCAGTGAAGCGTCAGATTCACCCCTCCACTTT.

This sequence joins TRBV18 and TRBJ2-2, with 7 bases matching TRBD1. This CDR3 is 14 amino acids long. Germline CDR1 KGHSH, CDR2 LQKENI. V shed 3 bases and J 5 bases; nucleotides not matched to a gene: 3. The CDR3 sequence: CASSPLTGTGELFF. The CDR3 bases are TGTGCCAGCTCACCCCTGACAGGGACCGGGGAGCTGTTTTTT.

The gene calls are TRBV3-1 (or the pseudogene TRBV3-2) and TRBJ1-4; a possible D gene is TRBD1 (6 bases). The CDR3 has 15 amino acids. Trimming shortened V by 2 bases and J by 7 bases, and 14 bases separated the two germline ends. Germline CDR1 is LGHDT and CDR2 is YNNKEL (reference sequence). CDR3 DNA sequence: TGTGCCAGCAGCCAACCGACAGGTCCCCCTGAAAAACTGTTTTTT. It codes for CASSQPTGPPEKLFF.

V is TRBV18 and J is TRBJ2-7; 9 bases line up with TRBD1. The CDR3 spans 15 residues. Per germline, CDR1 KGHSH and CDR2 LQKENI. Trimming removed 3 bases from V and 3 bases from J; junction bases left unmatched: 6. In nucleotides, the CDR3 is TGTGCCAGCTCACCTGTACAGGGGGCGGTCTACGAGCAGTACTTC. Protein product: CASSPVQGAVYEQYF.

This chain uses TRBV4-3 with TRBJ2-3; a weak D match, TRBD2 (5 bases). The V end was cut by 4 bases, the J end by 5 bases, with 16 bases between. This CDR3 is 15 amino acids long. The germline CDR1 and CDR2 sequences are LGHNA and YSLEER. The CDR3 spells CASSLGIGRVDTQYF. The CDR3 DNA sequence: TGCGCCAGCAGCCTTGGCATAGGGAGAGTAGATACGCAGTATTTT.

This clone was seen ten or more times. This sequence joins TRBV28 and TRBJ1-1, with D unclear. Germline CDR1 and CDR2: MDHEN and SYDVKM. The CDR3 has 15 amino acids. The ends were cut back, 1 base at V and 3 bases at J, with 12 bases in the middle. CDR3 DNA sequence: TGTGCCAGCAGTTTATCGCGGACTGAGGACACTGAAGCTTTCTTT. It encodes CASSLSRTEDTEAFF.

The chain couples TRBV4-1 to TRBJ2-1, with TRBD2 matching over 12 bases. Looked up from germline, CDR1 is MGHRA and CDR2 is YSYEKL. V trimming: 0 bases; J trimming: 15 bases; junction bases outside the gene matches: 12. The CDR3 is made up of 16 amino acids. As DNA, the CDR3 is TGCGCCAGCAGCCAAGATCAGGTTTCTAGCGGGGGGGCCCGGTTCTTC. Its protein is CASSQDQVSSGGARFF.

The chain is built from TRBV5-1 and TRBJ2-6; D remains ambiguous. The CDR3 is 15 residues long. V lost 4 bases and J 0 bases, leaving 8 bases between the germline ends. Germline CDR1 SGHRS, CDR2 YFSETQ. CDR3 in amino acids: CASSPTVSGANVLTF. In DNA form, the CDR3 reads TGCGCCAGCAGCCCCACAGTCTCTGGGGCCAACGTCCTGACTTTC.

The chain is built from TRBV9 and TRBJ2-2; D gene uncertain. V was pared by 0 bases and J by 0 bases, with 3 bases between. Germline lookup yields CDR1 SGDLS and CDR2 YYNGEE. This CDR3 has 14 amino acids. The CDR3 sequence is CASSVDTNTGELFF. In DNA form, the CDR3 reads TGTGCCAGCAGCGTAGATACGAACACCGGGGAGCTGTTTTTT.

The chain links TRBV7-3 to TRBJ2-1, with D possibly TRBD2 on 5 matching bases. Trimming cost V 5 bases and J 0 bases, with 8 bases left between them. The germline gives CDR1 SGHTA, CDR2 FQGTGA. The CDR3 contains 14 residues. The CDR3 region is CASSPAGSYNEQFF. The CDR3 DNA is TGTGCCAGCAGCCCGGCGGGCTCCTACAATGAGCAGTTCTTC.

The chain links TRBV24-1 to TRBJ2-5, with 10 bases lining up with TRBD2. The V gene's germline CDR1 is KGHDR and CDR2 SFDVKD. CDR3 length: 15 residues. Germline trimming cut 4 bases from V and 5 bases from J; bases unmatched to any gene: 6. The CDR3 bases are TGTGCCACCAGTGAGGAGCGGGGGGGCGCGGAGACCCAGTACTTC. It codes for CATSEERGGAETQYF.

This rearrangement joins TRBV6-2 or TRBV6-3 to TRBJ1-2; D is perhaps TRBD1 (6 bases). This CDR3 is 14 amino acids long. CDR1 is MNHEY, CDR2 SVGEGT, per germline. V lost 6 bases and J 4 bases, leaving 15 bases between the germline ends. The CDR3 nucleotides are TGTGCCAGCAGCACCAAGGGACACCTCTATGGCTACACCTTC. This encodes CASSTKGHLYGYTF.

This sequence joins TRBV20-1 and TRBJ1-4; 8 positions agree with TRBD1. There are 11 residues in the CDR3. From germline, CDR1 is DFQATT and CDR2 SNEGSKA (reference sequence). Losses at the gene ends were 5 bases for V and 8 bases for J; bases not matched to a gene: 1. This CDR3 reads CSAWDREKLFF. Here the CDR3 DNA reads TGCAGTGCTTGGGACAGGGAAAAACTGTTTTTT.

The CDR3 reads CASSHSQETQYF. The CDR3 bases are TGTGCCAGCAGCCACAGCCAAGAGACCCAGTACTTC. The rearrangement joins TRBV3-1 (or the pseudogene TRBV3-2) to TRBJ2-5; D unresolved. V lost 3 bases, J lost 1 base, and 3 bases lay in between. Germline V gene data show CDR1 as LGHDT and CDR2 as YNNKEL (reference sequence). The CDR3 sequence is 12 residues long.

The V gene is TRBV5-1, the J gene TRBJ1-1, with a tentative D call TRBD1 (5 bases). CDR3 length equals 17 residues. Trimming stripped 2 bases from V and 1 base from J, with 18 bases between. CDR1 and CDR2 (germline): SGHRS, YFSETQ. The CDR3 loop is CASSFLAAGGSNTEAFF. The CDR3 DNA is TGCGCCAGCAGCTTTCTAGCAGCCGGGGGATCGAACACTGAAGCTTTCTTT. Using reference TRBV5-1 and TRBJ1-1 for the parts outside the CDR3, the full variable domain is KAGVTQTPRYLIKTRGQQVTLSCSPISGHRSVSWYQQTPGQGLQFLFEYFSETQRNKGNFPGRFSGRQFSNSRSEMNVSTLELGDSALYLCASSFLAAGGSNTEAFFGQGTRLTVV.

The chain links TRBV3-1 (or the pseudogene TRBV3-2) to TRBJ2-5; a weak D match, TRBD2 (6 bases). The CDR3 covers 15 residues. Germline CDR1 and CDR2: LGHDT and YNNKEL (reference sequence). The V and J ends lost 1 base and 5 bases respectively, with 14 bases between them. The CDR3 DNA follows: TGTGCCAGCAGCCAAGGCCTCTGGGCGGGGGAGACCCAGTACTTC. Translating gives CASSQGLWAGETQYF.

This sequence joins TRBV5-1 and TRBJ2-1; 9 bases agree with TRBD1. This CDR3 has 13 amino acids. Germline CDR1 reads SGHRS; CDR2 reads YFSETQ. The V and J ends lost 7 bases and 7 bases, in that order; junction bases with no gene match: 6. CDR3 loop: CASGDRVGNEQFF. CDR3 nucleotide sequence: TGCGCCAGCGGGGACAGGGTAGGGAATGAGCAGTTCTTC. Supplemented by reference TRBV5-1 and TRBJ2-1, the full variable domain reads KAGVTQTPRYLIKTRGQQVTLSCSPISGHRSVSWYQQTPGQGLQFLFEYFSETQRNKGNFPGRFSGRQFSNSRSEMNVSTLELGDSALYLCASGDRVGNEQFFGPGTRLTVL.